Sequencing of this T cell receptor beta chain was carried out in a study of early T cells in non-severe SARS-CoV-2 infection. Study-level background: Chains stayed unpaired after sequencing of bulk RNA from unsorted whole blood.

Individual cDNA molecules carried attached unique molecular identifiers. MiXCR was run by TCRdb on the 5' RACE reads, yielding one entry per CDR3 protein. The sample comprises approximately 35,000 distinct CDR3 sequences, 5% of which are singletons, and less than 15% rests with the top ten. There are a few counts of this clonotype. The germline CDR1 and CDR2 sequences are MNHEY and SMNVEV (reference sequence). The CDR3 runs 14 residues. V shed 6 bases and J 7 bases; nucleotides not matched to a gene: 11. The TCR sequence derives from an adult who was a healthcare worker with PCR-confirmed SARS-CoV-2 infection or an uninfected control (not recorded which). Sequenced material: whole blood. This chain joins TRBV27 and TRBJ1-2; 7 bases map to TRBD1. Here the CDR3 reads CASRTLQGGRGYTF. The CDR3 DNA sequence: TGTGCCAGCAGAACTCTTCAGGGGGGGCGTGGCTACACCTTC.